This T cell receptor (beta chain) derives from a study of T cells after yellow fever vaccination. Study-level findings and limits: Any FACS-sorted repertoire could hold abundant clonotypes that contaminate it from the bulk population. The CD4 compartment and the CD8 compartment contained a small share of clonotypes in common. Reappearance after the booster was seen for most primary-vaccination clones, at 95% to 96% CD4 and around 88% CD8.

A universal primer site and UMIs were added as TCR cDNA was made by 5'RACE template switching. TCRdb ran MiXCR on the 5' RACE reads and lists one entry per CDR3 protein. The sample lists 450,000 to 600,000 distinct CDR3 sequences, roughly a sixth occurring once. This clonotype showed up just a few times. Antigen unknown. The origin of this receptor is a man in his late teens or twenties who received the YFV17D yellow fever vaccine. The sample consisted of PBMCs, taken less than 6 days after the first yellow fever vaccination.

CDR3 amino acids: CASSQVGGSSYNEQFF. CDR3 DNA: TGTGCCAGCAGCCAAGTGGGAGGTAGCTCCTACAATGAGCAGTTCTTC. The chain carries TRBV4-2 and TRBJ2-1; the D gene is possibly TRBD2 (6 bases). This CDR3 region has 16 residues. Trimming stripped 1 base from V and 0 bases from J, with 10 bases between. The germline gives CDR1 LGHNA, CDR2 YNFKEQ.